This T cell receptor beta chain was recovered during a study of OX40 agonist ivuxolimab in advanced cancers. Clones were sequenced by immunoSEQ multiplex PCR, and TCRdb holds only the in-frame ones, with some missing. The sample includes about 59,000 clones, about 83% of them seen just once. Excluded were patients having autoimmune disease history or systemic immunosuppression. This CDR3 is 16 amino acids long. Germline V CDR1 and CDR2: KGHSH, LQKENI. Trimming cost V 6 bases and J 4 bases, with 21 bases left between them. The material sequenced was CD4+ or CD8+ T cells sorted from blood, taken in a trial of the OX40 agonist ivuxolimab. The origin of this receptor is an adult with an advanced solid tumor such as melanoma, head and neck, liver or kidney cancer. The chain joins TRBV18 to TRBJ1-1, with D perhaps matching TRBD1 (6 bases). The CDR3 DNA reads as TGTGCCAGCTCCCGAGCCGGAGGGGGGGGCACCACTGAAGCTTTCTTT. This translates into CASSRAGGGGTTEAFF.